The 5 T cell receptor beta chains listed next were all sequenced from one sample in a study of tumor and adjacent non-tumor tissue in lung cancer. A modified ARM-PCR protocol with three rounds of nested PCR amplified TCRbeta. TCRdb called the multiplex PCR reads again in MiXCR, with one record for every CDR3 protein. The sample has around 60,000 distinct CDR3 sequences; about 61% are singletons. The template was RNA from unsorted bulk tissue. Distant lung tissue was collected more than 3 cm away from the tumor edge. Sequenced material: distant non-tumor lung tissue. The receptor source for this set is a man aged 70 or older with non-small cell lung cancer.

About this clonotype itself: Just one base apart from a much larger clone, this may be a read error. CDR3 in amino acids: CASSSPQAIQREGPRGDNEQSF. In nucleotides, the CDR3 is TGTGCCAGCAGTTCCCCACAGGCCATACAGCGGGAGGGCCCCCGAGGAGACAATGAGCAGTCCTTC. This chain uses TRBV7-9 with TRBJ2-1; TRBD2 aligns across 10 bases. The CDR3 totals 22 residues. Germline CDR1 reads SEHNR; CDR2 reads FQNEAQ (reference sequence).

Concerning this clonotype: Given a much more abundant clone one base away, this may be a read error. The CDR3 coding sequence is TGTGCCAGCAACGACATCGACAGGGGGGTCGGGGAGCTGTTTTTT. Encoded protein: CASNDIDRGVGELFF. The chain carries TRBV6-5 and TRBJ2-2; the match to TRBD1 covers 9 bases. There are 15 residues in the CDR3. With 7 bases clipped from V and 7 bases from J, the junction kept 10 bases outside the gene matches. Germline V gives CDR1 MNHEY, CDR2 SVGAGI.

As concerns this clonotype: Lacking the conserved final phenylalanine or tryptophan, this CDR3 likely reflects a read error. The chain recombines TRBV28 with TRBJ2-3; the D gene is possibly TRBD2 (6 bases). CDR1 MDHEN and CDR2 SYDVKM come from the germline V gene. The CDR3 has 16 amino acids. CDR3 protein: CTSSSRTIRSTDTQYC. The CDR3 DNA reads as TGTACCAGCAGTTCCCGGACTATCCGCAGCACAGATACGCAGTATTGT.

Concerning this clonotype itself: A much larger clone differs from this one at a single base, so this may be a read error. The V and J genes are TRBV4-1 and TRBJ2-1; possibly TRBD2 for D (5 bases). Germline-derived CDR1 and CDR2 are MGHRA and YSYEKL. Trimming removed 9 bases from V and 9 bases from J, with 12 bases in between. CDR3 length: 11 amino acids. The CDR3 coding sequence is TGCGCCAGTGTGGAGGCGGCTGAGCAGTTCTTC. Protein product: CASVEAAEQFF.

This rearrangement joins TRBV5-1 to TRBJ2-1, with D possibly TRBD1 on 5 matching bases. The CDR3 sequence is 17 residues long. Looked up from germline, CDR1 is SGHRS and CDR2 is YFSETQ. Trimming removed 5 bases from V and 5 bases from J, with 23 bases in between. In DNA form, the CDR3 reads TGCGCCAGCAGTTCAGCTCCCACCAGGGATACCAACAATGAGCAGTTCTTC. It specifies CASSSAPTRDTNNEQFF.